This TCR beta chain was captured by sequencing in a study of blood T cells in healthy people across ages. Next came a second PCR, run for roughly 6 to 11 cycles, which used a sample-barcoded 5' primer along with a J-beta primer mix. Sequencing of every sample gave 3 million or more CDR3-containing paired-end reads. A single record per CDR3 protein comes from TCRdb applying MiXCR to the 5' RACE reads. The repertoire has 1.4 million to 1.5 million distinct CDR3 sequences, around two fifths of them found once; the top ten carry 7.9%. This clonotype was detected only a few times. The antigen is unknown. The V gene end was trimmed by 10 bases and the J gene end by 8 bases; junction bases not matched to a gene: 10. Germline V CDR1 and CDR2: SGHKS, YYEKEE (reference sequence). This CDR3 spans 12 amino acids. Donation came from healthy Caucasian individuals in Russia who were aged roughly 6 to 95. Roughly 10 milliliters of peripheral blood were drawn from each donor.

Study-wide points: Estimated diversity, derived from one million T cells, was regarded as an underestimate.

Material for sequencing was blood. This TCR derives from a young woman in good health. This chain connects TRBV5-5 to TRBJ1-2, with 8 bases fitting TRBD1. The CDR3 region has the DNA TGTGCCGGCGGACAGGGTGGTAACGGCTACACCTTC. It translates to CAGGQGGNGYTF.